Reported below is one T cell receptor beta chain. Antigen specificity is unknown. This sample also contains other DNA sequences that code for the same CDR3. Trimming removed 0 bases at V and 6 bases at J, with 12 bases between. Germline V CDR1 and CDR2: MNHEY, SVGAGI. The CDR3 is 15 amino acids. The source of the sample is a study of shared clonotypes between healthy human individuals. TCRdb's table, derived via immunoSEQ multiplex PCR, lists solely in-frame clones and lacks some. The table lists a few million clones, roughly 92% of them singletons. Findings and limits, study-wide: All-four-donor shared clonotypes had higher generation probabilities than non-shared clonotypes did. Sharing across a handful of donors was seen in 5% to 5.5% of naive CD4 clonotypes.

The sequenced material came from naive CD4+ T cells sorted from blood. Described subset: CD45RA+ positively selected. The sequence was collected from a man between 18 and 35 years old in good health. The chain uses TRBV6-5 and TRBJ1-5; tentative D call: TRBD1 (5 bases). CDR3 sequence reads: CASSYSRQGGQPQHF. The CDR3 DNA reads TGTGCCAGCAGTTACTCAAGGCAGGGCGGTCAGCCCCAGCATTTT.